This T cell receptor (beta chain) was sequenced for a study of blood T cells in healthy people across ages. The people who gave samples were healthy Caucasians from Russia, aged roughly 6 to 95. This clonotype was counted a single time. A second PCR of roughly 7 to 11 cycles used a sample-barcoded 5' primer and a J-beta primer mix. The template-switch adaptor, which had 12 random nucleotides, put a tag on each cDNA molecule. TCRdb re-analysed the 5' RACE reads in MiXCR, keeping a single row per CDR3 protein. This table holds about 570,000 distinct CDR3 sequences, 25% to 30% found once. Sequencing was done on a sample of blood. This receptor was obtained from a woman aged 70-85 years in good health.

DNA for the CDR3: TGTGCCAGCAGCGCCCTGGGAGTAGCGGATTCACCCCTCCACTTT. Its translation: CASSALGVADSPLHF. V and J are TRBV25-1 and TRBJ1-6; D is uncertain. V was pared by 6 bases and J by 8 bases, with 17 bases between. This CDR3 is built from 15 residues. Germline assignment: CDR1 MGHDK and CDR2 SYGVNS.